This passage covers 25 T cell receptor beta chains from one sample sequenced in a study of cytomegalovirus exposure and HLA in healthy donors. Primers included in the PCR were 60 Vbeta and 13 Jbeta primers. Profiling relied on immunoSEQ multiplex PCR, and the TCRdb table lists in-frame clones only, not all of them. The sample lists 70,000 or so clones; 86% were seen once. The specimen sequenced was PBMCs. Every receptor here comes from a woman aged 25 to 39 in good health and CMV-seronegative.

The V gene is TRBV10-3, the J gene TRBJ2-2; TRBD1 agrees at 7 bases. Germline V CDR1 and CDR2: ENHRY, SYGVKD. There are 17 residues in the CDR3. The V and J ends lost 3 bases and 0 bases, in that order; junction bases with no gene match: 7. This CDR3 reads CAISDRQGQANTGELFF. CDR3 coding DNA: TGTGCCATCAGTGACCGACAGGGCCAAGCGAACACCGGGGAGCTGTTTTTT.

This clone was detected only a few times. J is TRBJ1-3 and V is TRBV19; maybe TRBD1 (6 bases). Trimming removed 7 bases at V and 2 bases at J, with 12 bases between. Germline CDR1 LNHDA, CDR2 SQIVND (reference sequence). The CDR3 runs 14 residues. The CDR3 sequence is CASTSGVAGNTIYF. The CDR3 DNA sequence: TGTGCCAGTACCTCAGGGGTTGCTGGAAACACCATATATTTT.

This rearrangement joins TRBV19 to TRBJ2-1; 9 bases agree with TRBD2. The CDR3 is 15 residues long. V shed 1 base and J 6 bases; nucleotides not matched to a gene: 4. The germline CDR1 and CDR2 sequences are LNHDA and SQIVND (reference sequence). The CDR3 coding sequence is TGTGCCAGTAGTATAGTTAGCGGGAGCCGCAATGAGCAGTTCTTC. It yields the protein CASSIVSGSRNEQFF.

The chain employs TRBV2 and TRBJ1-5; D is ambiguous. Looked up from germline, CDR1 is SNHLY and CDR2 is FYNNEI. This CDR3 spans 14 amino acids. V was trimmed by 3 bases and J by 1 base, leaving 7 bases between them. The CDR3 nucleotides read TGTGCCAGCAGTGAGAGGCGGAGCAATCAGCCCCAGCATTTT. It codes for CASSERRSNQPQHF.

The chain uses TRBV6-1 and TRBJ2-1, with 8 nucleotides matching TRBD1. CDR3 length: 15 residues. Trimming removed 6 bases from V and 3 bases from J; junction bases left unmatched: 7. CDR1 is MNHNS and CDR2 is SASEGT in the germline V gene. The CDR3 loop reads CASSTGTGNYNEQFF. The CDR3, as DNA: TGTGCCAGCAGCACCGGGACAGGAAACTACAATGAGCAGTTCTTC.

CDR3 bases: TGCGCCAGCAGCCCGGGCCAAGAGACCCAGTACTTC. Amino acids: CASSPGQETQYF. The chain employs TRBV5-1 and TRBJ2-5; unclear D gene. The V and J ends lost 4 bases and 1 base respectively, with 5 bases between them. This CDR3 has 12 residues. Germline V gives CDR1 SGHRS, CDR2 YFSETQ.

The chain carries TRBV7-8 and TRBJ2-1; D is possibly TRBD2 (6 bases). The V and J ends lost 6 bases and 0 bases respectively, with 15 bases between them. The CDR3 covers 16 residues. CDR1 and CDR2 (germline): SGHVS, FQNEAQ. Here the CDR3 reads CASRDSGPSSYNEQFF. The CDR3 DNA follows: TGTGCCAGCAGAGATAGCGGTCCTAGCTCCTACAATGAGCAGTTCTTC.

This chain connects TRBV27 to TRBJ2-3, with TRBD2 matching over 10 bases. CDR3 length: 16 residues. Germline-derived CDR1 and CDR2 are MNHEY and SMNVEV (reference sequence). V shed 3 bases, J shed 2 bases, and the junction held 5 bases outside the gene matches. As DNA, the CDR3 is TGTGCCAGCAGTTTCTGGCTAGCGGGAGCCACAGATACGCAGTATTTT. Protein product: CASSFWLAGATDTQYF.

CDR3 sequence (DNA): TGTGCCAGCAGTGAGGGACTAGCGCACAATGAGCAGTTCTTC. Translation gives CASSEGLAHNEQFF. This chain connects TRBV6-4 to TRBJ2-1; TRBD2 aligns across 10 bases. The V gene's germline CDR1 is MRHNA and CDR2 SNTAGT. The CDR3 totals 14 residues. The ends lost 3 bases at V and 5 bases at J; junction bases unmatched: 1.

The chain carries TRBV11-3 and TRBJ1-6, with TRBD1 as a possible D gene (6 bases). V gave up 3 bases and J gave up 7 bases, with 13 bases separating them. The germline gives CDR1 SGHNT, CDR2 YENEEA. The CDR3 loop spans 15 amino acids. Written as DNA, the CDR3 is TGTGCCAGCAGCTTTCGGACAGTCTCAAATTCACCCCTCCACTTT. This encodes CASSFRTVSNSPLHF. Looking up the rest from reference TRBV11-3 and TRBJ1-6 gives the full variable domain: EAGVVQSPRYKIIEKKQPVAFWCNPISGHNTLYWYLQNLGQGPELLIRYENEEAVDDSQLPKDRFSAERLKGVDSTLKIQPAELGDSAVYLCASSFRTVSNSPLHFGNGTRLTVT.

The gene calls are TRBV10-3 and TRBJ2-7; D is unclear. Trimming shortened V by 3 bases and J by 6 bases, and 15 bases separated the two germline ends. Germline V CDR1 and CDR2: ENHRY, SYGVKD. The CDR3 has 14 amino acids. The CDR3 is CAISDPGSGSEQYF. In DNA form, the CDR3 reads TGTGCCATCAGTGACCCGGGTTCCGGGTCCGAGCAGTACTTC.

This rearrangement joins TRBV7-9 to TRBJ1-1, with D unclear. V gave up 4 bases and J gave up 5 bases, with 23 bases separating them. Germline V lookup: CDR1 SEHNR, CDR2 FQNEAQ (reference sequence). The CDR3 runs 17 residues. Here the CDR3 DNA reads TGTGCCAGCAGCTCCCCTAGGTCCGAGGAGGCCGGGACTGAAGCTTTCTTT. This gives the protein CASSSPRSEEAGTEAFF.

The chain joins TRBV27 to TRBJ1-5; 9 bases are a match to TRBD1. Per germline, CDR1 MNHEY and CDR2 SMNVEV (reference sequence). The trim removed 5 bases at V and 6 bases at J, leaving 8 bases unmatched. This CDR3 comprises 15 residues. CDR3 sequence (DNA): TGTGCCAGCAGTACCGAACAGGGGGCGGGTCAGCCCCAGCATTTT. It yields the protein CASSTEQGAGQPQHF.

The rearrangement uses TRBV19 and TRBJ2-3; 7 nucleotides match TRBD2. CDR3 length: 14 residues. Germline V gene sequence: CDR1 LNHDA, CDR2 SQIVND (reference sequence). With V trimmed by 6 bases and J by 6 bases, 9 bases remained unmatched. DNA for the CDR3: TGTGCCAGTAGCGGGAGGTGGGTTTCGGATACGCAGTATTTT. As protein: CASSGRWVSDTQYF.

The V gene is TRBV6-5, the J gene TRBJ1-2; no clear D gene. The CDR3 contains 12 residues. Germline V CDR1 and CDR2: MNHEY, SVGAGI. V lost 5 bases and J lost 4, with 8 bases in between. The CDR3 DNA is TGTGCCAGCAGTGAATACAGCTATGGCTACACCTTC. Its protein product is CASSEYSYGYTF.

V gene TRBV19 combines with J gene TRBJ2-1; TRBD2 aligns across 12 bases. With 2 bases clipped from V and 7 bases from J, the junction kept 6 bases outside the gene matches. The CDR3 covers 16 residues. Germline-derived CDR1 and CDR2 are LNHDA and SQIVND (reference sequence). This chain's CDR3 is CASSIRVLAGGNEQFF. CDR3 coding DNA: TGTGCCAGTAGTATAAGAGTACTAGCGGGAGGAAATGAGCAGTTCTTC.

CDR3 region: CASSQDWGTGDTEAFF. In DNA, the CDR3 is TGTGCCAGCAGCCAAGATTGGGGGACAGGGGACACTGAAGCTTTCTTT. The chain recombines TRBV4-2 with TRBJ1-1; 10 bases match TRBD1. CDR3 length: 16 amino acids. J lost 3 bases, V lost 0 bases, and 4 bases had no gene match. Looked up from germline, CDR1 is LGHNA and CDR2 is YNFKEQ.

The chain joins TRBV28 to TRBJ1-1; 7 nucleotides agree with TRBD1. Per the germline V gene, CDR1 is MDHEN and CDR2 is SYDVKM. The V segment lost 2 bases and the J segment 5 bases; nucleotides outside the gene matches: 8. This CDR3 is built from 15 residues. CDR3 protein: CASSLASTGETEAFF. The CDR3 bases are TGTGCCAGCAGTTTAGCCTCCACAGGGGAAACTGAAGCTTTCTTT.

CDR3 DNA sequence: TGTGCCAGCAGCCAAGGACTAGCGTCCGTTTACGAGCAGTACTTC. Its translation is CASSQGLASVYEQYF. The gene calls are TRBV4-2 and TRBJ2-7; 8 bases match TRBD2. Trimming removed 1 base from V and 4 bases from J; junction bases left unmatched: 6. This CDR3 comprises 15 residues. CDR1 is LGHNA, CDR2 YNFKEQ, per germline.

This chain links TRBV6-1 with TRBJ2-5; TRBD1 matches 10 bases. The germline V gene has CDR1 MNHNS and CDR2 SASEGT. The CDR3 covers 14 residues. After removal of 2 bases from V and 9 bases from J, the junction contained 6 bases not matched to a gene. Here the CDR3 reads CASSESGTGVAQYF. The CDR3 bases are TGTGCCAGCAGTGAATCTGGGACAGGGGTGGCCCAGTACTTC.

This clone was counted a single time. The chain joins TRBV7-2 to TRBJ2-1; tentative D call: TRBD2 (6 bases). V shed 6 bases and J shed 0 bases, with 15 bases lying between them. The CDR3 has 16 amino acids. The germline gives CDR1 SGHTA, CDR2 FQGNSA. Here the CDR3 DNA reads TGTGCCAGCAGACTCCCCGGGGGAAGCTCCTACAATGAGCAGTTCTTC. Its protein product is CASRLPGGSSYNEQFF.

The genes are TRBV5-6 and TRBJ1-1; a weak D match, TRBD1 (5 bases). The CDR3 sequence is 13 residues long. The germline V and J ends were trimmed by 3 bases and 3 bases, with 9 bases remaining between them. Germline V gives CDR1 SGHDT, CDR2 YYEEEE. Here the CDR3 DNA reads TGTGCCAGCAGCTGGGGGGGGGACACTGAAGCTTTCTTT. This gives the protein CASSWGGDTEAFF.

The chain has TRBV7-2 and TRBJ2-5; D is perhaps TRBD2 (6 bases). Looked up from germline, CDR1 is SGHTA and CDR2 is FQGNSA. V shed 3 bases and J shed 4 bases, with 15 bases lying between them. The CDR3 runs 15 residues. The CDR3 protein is CASSFGGESPETQYF. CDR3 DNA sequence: TGTGCCAGCAGCTTCGGGGGAGAGTCCCCAGAGACCCAGTACTTC. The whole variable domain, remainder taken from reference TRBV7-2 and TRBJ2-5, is GAGVSQSPSNKVTEKGKDVELRCDPISGHTALYWYRQSLGQGLEFLIYFQGNSAPDKSGLPSDRFSAERTGGSVSTLTIQRTQQEDSAVYLCASSFGGESPETQYFGPGTRLLVL.

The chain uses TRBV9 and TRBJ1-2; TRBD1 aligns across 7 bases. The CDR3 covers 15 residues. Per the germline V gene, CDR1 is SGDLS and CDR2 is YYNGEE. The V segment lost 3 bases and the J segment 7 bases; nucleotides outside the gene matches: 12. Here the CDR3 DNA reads TGTGCCAGCAGCGGATCACGACAGGGACCCAGTGGCTACACCTTC. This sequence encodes CASSGSRQGPSGYTF.

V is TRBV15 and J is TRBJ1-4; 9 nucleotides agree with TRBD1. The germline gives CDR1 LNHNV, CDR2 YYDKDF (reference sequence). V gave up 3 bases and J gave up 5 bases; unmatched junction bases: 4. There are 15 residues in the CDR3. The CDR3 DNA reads TGTGCCACCAGCAGTGGGACAGGGAGAAATGAAAAACTGTTTTTT. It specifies CATSSGTGRNEKLFF.